This T cell receptor beta chain emerged from a study of human T cells and chemical hapten exposure. Study in general: The cohort included alopecia areata under or over 50% scalp, totalis and universalis. Study-wide results and caveats: Having alopecia, the donors may differ immunologically from healthy people.

On this clonotype itself: Antigen unknown.

Time point here: pre-sensitization, week 0. Described treatment: therapeutic diphenylcyclopropenone sensitization with weekly scalp DPC. The CDR3 covers 15 residues. Germline loops: CDR1 SGHRS, CDR2 YFSETQ. Between the trimmed V and J ends, which lost 1 base and 2 bases, there was a span of 11 bases. Individual cDNA molecules had unique molecular identifiers attached to them by the library. TCRdb independently ran MiXCR on the RACE reads; one entry per CDR3 protein. The sample carries 87,000 or so distinct CDR3 sequences, around 10% recorded once. The specimen comprised whole blood, sampled in connection with sensitization to the hapten diphenylcyclopropenone (DPC). The chain is built from TRBV5-1 and TRBJ2-3; no definite D call. The clonotype comes from a woman aged 40 to 49 with alopecia areata. Some clones in this sample may be carry-over from other donors' samples. The CDR3 reads CASSLRPATTDTQYF. CDR3 in DNA: TGCGCCAGCAGCTTGAGACCTGCTACCACAGATACGCAGTATTTT. The full variable domain, rest sourced from reference TRBV5-1 and TRBJ2-3, is KAGVTQTPRYLIKTRGQQVTLSCSPISGHRSVSWYQQTPGQGLQFLFEYFSETQRNKGNFPGRFSGRQFSNSRSEMNVSTLELGDSALYLCASSLRPATTDTQYFGPGTRLTVL.